This TCR beta chain comes out of a study of cytomegalovirus exposure and HLA in healthy donors. Sequencing used immunoSEQ multiplex PCR; TCRdb keeps in-frame clones, though not all of them. The profile covers 55,000 to 75,000 clones, with approximately 92% appearing a single time and about 5.4% taken by the ten largest. Germline V gives CDR1 MNHGY, CDR2 SAAAGT. The CDR3 consists of 12 residues. V was cut by 4 bases and J by 2 bases, with 5 bases left in between. The chain has TRBV6-8 and TRBJ1-1; no clear D. Material for sequencing was PBMCs. The sequence derives from a man between 18 and 29 years old in good health and CMV-seropositive. The CDR3 here is CASSFHNTEAFF. DNA of the CDR3: TGTGCCAGCAGTTTCCATAACACTGAAGCTTTCTTT.